The present TCR beta chain was sequenced within a study of human T cells and chemical hapten exposure. Background on the study: It was small differences in pooled library volume that mainly caused per-sample TCR yields to vary. Findings and caveats of the study: While controls formed fewer of them, expanded TCRs formed significantly more large CDR3 similarity clusters. Because they had alopecia, donors may respond immunologically unlike healthy people.

Time point here: patch test 1, 2 weeks after DPC sensitization. As to treatment: therapeutic diphenylcyclopropenone sensitization with weekly scalp DPC. Blood draws preceded each patch test application. This CDR3 has 14 amino acids. Looked up from germline, CDR1 is SQVTM and CDR2 is ANQGSEA. Trimming took 7 bases from V and 4 from J, leaving 16 bases between them. The sample holds a few counts of this clonotype. Its cognate antigen is unknown. MiXCR, run by TCRdb on the RACE reads, gives a single entry per CDR3 protein. Here the sample spans under 200,000 distinct CDR3 sequences, about 14% being singletons.

V gene TRBV29-1 combines with J gene TRBJ2-2; possible D gene TRBD2, 5 bases. Here the sequenced sample was whole blood, taken in connection with sensitization to the hapten diphenylcyclopropenone (DPC). This TCR came from a woman aged 25-40 years with alopecia areata. Some clones in this sample may be carry-over from other donors' samples. In nucleotides, the CDR3 is TGCAGCGCCCTGGGCCGGGGAACCACCGGGGAGCTGTTTTTT. Encoded protein: CSALGRGTTGELFF.